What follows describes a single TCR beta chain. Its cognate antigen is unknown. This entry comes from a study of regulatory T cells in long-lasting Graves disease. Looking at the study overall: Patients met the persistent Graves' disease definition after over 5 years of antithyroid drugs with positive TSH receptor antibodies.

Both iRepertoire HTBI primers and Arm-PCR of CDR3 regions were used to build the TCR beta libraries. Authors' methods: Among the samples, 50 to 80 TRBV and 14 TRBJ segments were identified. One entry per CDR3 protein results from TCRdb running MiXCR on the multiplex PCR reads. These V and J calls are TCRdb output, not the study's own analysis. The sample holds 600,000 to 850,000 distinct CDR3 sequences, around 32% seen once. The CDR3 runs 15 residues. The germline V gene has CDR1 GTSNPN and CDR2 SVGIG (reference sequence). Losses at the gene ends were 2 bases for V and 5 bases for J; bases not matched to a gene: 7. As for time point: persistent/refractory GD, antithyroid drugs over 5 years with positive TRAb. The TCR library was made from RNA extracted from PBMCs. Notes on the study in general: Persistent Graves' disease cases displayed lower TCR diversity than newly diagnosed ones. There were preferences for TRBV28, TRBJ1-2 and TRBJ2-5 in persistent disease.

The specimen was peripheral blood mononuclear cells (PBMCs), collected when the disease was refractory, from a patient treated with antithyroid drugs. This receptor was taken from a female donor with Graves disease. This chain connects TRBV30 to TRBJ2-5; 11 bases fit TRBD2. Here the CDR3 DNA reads TGTGCCTGGAGTAGTACTAGCGGGAGTCTTGAGACCCAGTACTTC. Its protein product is CAWSSTSGSLETQYF.